Listed here is a single TCR beta chain. Libraries were prepared by immunoSEQ multiplex PCR; TCRdb keeps only in-frame clonotypes and omits some of them. The sample lists 95,000 to 100,000 clones; approximately 80% were seen once. The entry originates in a study of cytotoxic CD8 clonotypes in ibrutinib-treated CLL. In germline, CDR1 is LNHNV, CDR2 YYDKDF (reference sequence). Trimming shortened V by 6 bases and J by 4 bases, and 9 bases separated the two germline ends. The length of the CDR3 is 13 residues. This receptor was identified in a human donor with chronic lymphocytic leukemia. The chain couples TRBV15 to TRBJ1-4; no clear D gene. Specimen: PBMCs, collected after 12 months of ibrutinib treatment. CDR3 in DNA: TGTGCCACCAGTGGAGGGAATAATGAAAAACTGTTTTTT. This gives the protein CATSGGNNEKLFF.